The present T cell receptor beta chain was sequenced within a study of T cell repertoires in cytomegalovirus infection. Study-level findings and limits: HLA-C-restricted TCR beta clonotypes specific for CMV led the ex vivo response.

TCRdb reprocessed the reads with MiXCR, giving one entry per CDR3 protein. The table shows 200,000 to 300,000 distinct CDR3 sequences, with more than 9% occurring only once. Germline V gene data show CDR1 as MGHRA and CDR2 as YSYEKL. This CDR3 region has 14 residues. V was trimmed by 0 bases and J by 12 bases, leaving 15 bases between them. With regard to this clonotype: Antigen: not known.

J is TRBJ2-1 and V is TRBV4-1; D uncertain. Sequencing used PBMCs. The TCR originated in a human donor in good health (CMV status not recorded). Some clones in this sample may be carry-over from other donors' samples. In nucleotides, the CDR3 is TGCGCCAGCAGCCAAGAGGCTAGGACGAGTGGGCAGTTCTTC. As protein: CASSQEARTSGQFF.